This entry lists 19 T cell receptor beta chains sequenced from one sample in a study of T cells in women clearing cervical HPV infection. Sequencing used immunoSEQ multiplex PCR; TCRdb keeps in-frame clones, though not all of them. The specimen's table records approximately 44,000 clones. The sample was blood buffy coat. The origin of the receptors is a woman aged 18 to 75 with a cervical HPV16 infection that either progressed to CIN3+ or cleared (not recorded which).

The sequenced part of the CDR3 DNA is TGCGCCAGCAGTGAGGCTAGCGGGAGGGTCTACGAG. It translates to CASSEASGRVYE. The entire CDR3 protein reads CASSEASGRVYEQYF. The chain uses TRBV10-2 and TRBJ2-7; 12 bases are a match to TRBD2. The DNA ends 3 residues before the CDR3 does, and the rest of the CDR3 is filled in from the germline J gene. This CDR3 is built from 15 residues. The V segment lost 2 bases and the J segment 3 bases; nucleotides outside the gene matches: 2. CDR1 is WSHSY and CDR2 is SAAADI in the germline V gene.

Turning to this clone: Sequencing ends 3 residues short of the CDR3 end; the germline J gene provides the rest. This chain uses TRBV7-9 with TRBJ2-5; TRBD1 might be the D (6 bases). This CDR3 spans 14 amino acids. Trimming pared 2 bases from V and 5 bases from J, leaving 12 bases between. Germline CDR1 SEHNR, CDR2 FQNEAQ (reference sequence). CDR3 bases read: TGTGCCAGCAGCTTACAGGGGTCCAGGGAGACC. Protein sequence: CASSLQGSRET. The full CDR3 protein is CASSLQGSRETQYF.

As for this clone: The read comes to an end 3 residues before the CDR3 does, leaving the germline J gene to fill in the end. J is TRBJ2-1 and V is TRBV18, with 8 positions matching TRBD2. The CDR3 contains 16 residues. The V gene end was trimmed by 3 bases and the J gene end by 4 bases; junction bases not matched to a gene: 8. CDR1 and CDR2 from the germline V gene are KGHSH and LQKENI. Incomplete CDR3 DNA: TGTGCCAGCTCACCCTTGGGTAGCGGGGCTTACAATGAG. This encodes CASSPLGSGAYNE. In full, the CDR3 is CASSPLGSGAYNEQFF.

A note on this clone: The read terminates 3 residues before the CDR3 end, so the remaining end is supplied by the germline J gene. V and J are TRBV29-1 and TRBJ2-5, with 7 positions matching TRBD2. This CDR3 contains 20 residues. Per germline, CDR1 SQVTM and CDR2 ANQGSEA. Trimming removed 2 bases from V and 1 base from J; junction bases left unmatched: 22. The CDR3 here is CSVERRLAIQGGVGQETQYF. The covered CDR3 bases are TGCAGCGTTGAAAGGCGTCTGGCGATTCAGGGAGGGGTTGGCCAAGAGACC.

A note on this clone: The missing CDR3 end, 3 residues past where the read stops, is filled in from the germline J gene. The V and J genes are TRBV18 and TRBJ1-2, with D maybe TRBD1 (6 bases). CDR1 is KGHSH and CDR2 is LQKENI in the germline V gene. The CDR3 covers 14 residues. CDR3 bases read: TGTGCCAGCTCACCCGGCGGGGGCGATCATACC. Residues: CASSPGGGDHT. The entire CDR3 is CASSPGGGDHTYTF.

A remark on this clone: The read terminates 3 residues ahead of where the CDR3 ends, so the germline J gene completes it. The chain combines TRBV18 with TRBJ1-2; possibly TRBD1 for D (5 bases). Germline values: CDR1 KGHSH, CDR2 LQKENI. This CDR3 spans 13 amino acids. The V and J ends lost 3 bases and 4 bases respectively, with 9 bases between them. Here the CDR3 reads CASSPDDSYGYTF. The sequenced CDR3 bases are TGTGCCAGCTCACCTGACGACAGCTATGGC.

With respect to this clone: Read coverage stops 3 residues before the CDR3 terminus; the germline J gene supplies the remainder. The genes are TRBV7-3 and TRBJ2-3, with D possibly matching TRBD2 (5 bases). V dropped 1 base and J dropped 6 bases, with 8 bases sitting between them. There are 13 residues in the CDR3. The germline V gene encodes CDR1 SGHTA and CDR2 FQGTGA. The CDR3 spells CASSLNSVDTQYF. The DNA read from the CDR3 is TGTGCCAGCAGCTTAAATAGCGTGGATACG.

About this clone itself: The CDR3 is cut off 3 residues early in the read; its end comes from the germline J gene. This chain joins TRBV2 and TRBJ2-7; D may be TRBD2 (5 bases). Germline assignment: CDR1 SNHLY and CDR2 FYNNEI. Deletions cut 5 bases from V and 4 bases from J, with 12 bases between. The CDR3 covers 13 residues. The sequenced part of the CDR3 DNA is TGTGCCAGCAGTAAGCGGACGACTTACGAG. This translates into CASSKRTTYE. The entire CDR3 sequence reads CASSKRTTYEQYF. The full variable domain, in which reference TRBV2 and TRBJ2-7 provide the parts outside the CDR3, is EPEVTQTPSHQVTQMGQEVILRCVPISNHLYFYWYRQILGQKVEFLVSFYNNEISEKSEIFDDQFSVERPDGSNFTLKIRSTKLEDSAMYFCASSKRTTYEQYFGPGTRLTVT.

On this clone itself: The sequence runs out 3 residues before the end of the CDR3; the remainder is reconstructed from the germline J gene. This chain links TRBV28 with TRBJ1-2; 7 nucleotides agree with TRBD1. Losses at the gene ends were 6 bases for V and 7 bases for J; bases not matched to a gene: 11. Germline V gives CDR1 MDHEN, CDR2 SYDVKM. The CDR3 totals 14 residues. The CDR3 sequence: CASSPTQGRGGYTF. The CDR3 bases that were read are TGTGCCAGCAGCCCCACACAGGGGAGAGGTGGC.

As concerns this clone: The read terminates 3 residues before the CDR3 end, so the remaining end is supplied by the germline J gene. The chain links TRBV6-2 or TRBV6-3 to TRBJ2-2; D is undetermined. CDR3 length: 11 amino acids. Germline loops: CDR1 MNHEY, CDR2 SVGEGT. V lost 7 bases and J lost 5, with 5 bases in between. CDR3 in amino acids: CASKRTGELFF. CDR3 bases read: TGTGCCAGCAAAAGGACCGGGGAG.

A note on this clone: The CDR3 is cut off 3 residues early in the read; its end comes from the germline J gene. The rearrangement links TRBV19 to TRBJ2-1, with TRBD1 matching 7 bases. J gave up 6 bases and V 5 bases, and 7 bases lay outside the gene matches. The CDR3 length is 14 residues. The germline CDR1 and CDR2 sequences are LNHDA and SQIVND (reference sequence). The CDR3 is CASSRQGVGNEQFF. CDR3 bases read: TGTGCCAGTAGTCGGCAGGGGGTCGGCAATGAG.

Regarding this clone: The read finishes 3 residues shy of the CDR3 end, and the germline J gene is used to complete it. This chain joins TRBV18 and TRBJ2-7; 10 bases map to TRBD2. The V gene end was trimmed by 3 bases and the J gene end by 2 bases; junction bases not matched to a gene: 4. CDR3 length: 15 amino acids. Germline CDR1 KGHSH, CDR2 LQKENI. CDR3 loop: CASSPRTSGAYEQYF. The covered CDR3 bases are TGTGCCAGCTCACCGCGTACTAGCGGGGCCTACGAG.

Comments on this clone: Coverage ceases 3 residues before the CDR3 finishes, and the germline J gene fills in the end. The V and J genes are TRBV29-1 and TRBJ2-5, with 9 bases lining up with TRBD1. V lost 6 bases and J lost 5; bases outside the gene matches: 7. The germline V gene encodes CDR1 SQVTM and CDR2 ANQGSEA. The CDR3 covers 13 residues. CDR3 bases read: TGCAGCGTATCACAGGGGGCCGGGGAGACC. Residues: CSVSQGAGET. The full CDR3 is CSVSQGAGETQYF.

A note on this clone: The read halts 3 residues ahead of the CDR3 end, with the missing end drawn from the germline J gene. The chain joins TRBV2 to TRBJ2-5; the D gene is possibly TRBD2 (6 bases). The V end lost 8 bases, the J end lost 5 bases, and 18 bases lay between the germline ends. Germline V gene sequence: CDR1 SNHLY, CDR2 FYNNEI. CDR3 length: 14 residues. The CDR3 DNA, read in part, is TGTGCCAGCCTACCGGGACTCCTAGGGGAGACC. This gives the protein CASLPGLLGET. The entire CDR3 protein reads CASLPGLLGETQYF.

With regard to this clone: The read stops 3 residues short of the end of the CDR3; the missing end is completed from the germline J gene. The V call is TRBV19, the J call TRBJ2-7; 11 bases line up with TRBD2. The length of the CDR3 is 14 residues. The germline CDR1 and CDR2 sequences are LNHDA and SQIVND (reference sequence). V shed 5 bases and J 2 bases; nucleotides not matched to a gene: 2. The covered CDR3 bases are TGTGCCAGTAGTCCGACTAGCGGGGCCTACGAG. It yields the protein CASSPTSGAYE. The full CDR3 is CASSPTSGAYEQYF.

Note on this clone: From the germline J gene comes the end of the CDR3, since the read stops 3 residues before it. This chain links TRBV29-1 with TRBJ2-3, with D possibly being TRBD2 (6 bases). Germline V gives CDR1 SQVTM, CDR2 ANQGSEA. V was clipped by 5 bases and J by 4 bases, with 13 bases between them. This CDR3 spans 13 amino acids. This CDR3 is CSVSWDSADTQYF. Partial CDR3 DNA: TGCAGCGTTAGTTGGGACTCCGCAGATACG.

As for this clone: The sequence runs out 3 residues before the end of the CDR3; the remainder is reconstructed from the germline J gene. The chain employs TRBV29-1 and TRBJ2-1; D remains unclear. Trimming cost V 4 bases and J 4 bases, with 11 bases left between them. Germline V gene sequence: CDR1 SQVTM, CDR2 ANQGSEA. This CDR3 is built from 13 residues. The DNA read from the CDR3 is TGCAGCGTTGTCGGTGGAGCGTACAATGAG. Translating gives CSVVGGAYNE. The entire CDR3 protein reads CSVVGGAYNEQFF.

Concerning this clone itself: Coverage ceases 3 residues before the CDR3 finishes, and the germline J gene fills in the end. This chain connects TRBV5-1 to TRBJ1-4, with TRBD1 identical over 8 bases. Per the germline V gene, CDR1 is SGHRS and CDR2 is YFSETQ. The length of the CDR3 is 13 residues. The junction had 3 bases not matched to a gene; V was cut back by 3 bases and J by 8 bases. The CDR3 sequence: CASSWGQAEKLFF. Incomplete CDR3 DNA: TGCGCCAGCAGCTGGGGACAGGCGGAAAAA. Full variable domain (rest looked up from reference TRBV5-1 and TRBJ1-4): KAGVTQTPRYLIKTRGQQVTLSCSPISGHRSVSWYQQTPGQGLQFLFEYFSETQRNKGNFPGRFSGRQFSNSRSEMNVSTLELGDSALYLCASSWGQAEKLFFGSGTQLSVL.

Remarks on this clone: The read comes to an end 3 residues before the CDR3 does, leaving the germline J gene to fill in the end. This sequence joins TRBV4-2 and TRBJ2-1; no reliable D call. V lost 4 bases and J lost 0, with 16 bases in between. The CDR3 spans 17 residues. Germline CDR1 reads LGHNA; CDR2 reads YNFKEQ. CDR3 region: CASSRIFSTGSYNEQFF. Incomplete CDR3 DNA: TGTGCCAGCAGCCGTATTTTTAGCACCGGCTCCTACAATGAG.